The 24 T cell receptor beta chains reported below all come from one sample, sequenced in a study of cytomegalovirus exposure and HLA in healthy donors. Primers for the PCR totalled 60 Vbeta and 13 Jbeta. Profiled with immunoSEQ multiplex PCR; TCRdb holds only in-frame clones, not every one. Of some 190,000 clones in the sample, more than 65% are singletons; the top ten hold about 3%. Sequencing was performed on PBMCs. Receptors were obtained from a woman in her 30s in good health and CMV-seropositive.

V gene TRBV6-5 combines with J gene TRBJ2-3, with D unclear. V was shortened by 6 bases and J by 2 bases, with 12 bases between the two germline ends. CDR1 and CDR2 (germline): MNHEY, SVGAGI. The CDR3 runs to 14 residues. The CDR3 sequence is CASRQRSLTDTQYF. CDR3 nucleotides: TGTGCCAGCAGGCAGCGTTCTCTCACAGATACGCAGTATTTT.

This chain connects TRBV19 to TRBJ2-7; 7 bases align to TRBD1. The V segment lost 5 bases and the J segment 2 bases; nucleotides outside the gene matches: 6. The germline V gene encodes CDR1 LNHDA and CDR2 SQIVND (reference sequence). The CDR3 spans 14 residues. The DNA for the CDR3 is TGTGCCAGTAGTGCCACAGGGGCCACCTACGAGCAGTACTTC. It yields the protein CASSATGATYEQYF.

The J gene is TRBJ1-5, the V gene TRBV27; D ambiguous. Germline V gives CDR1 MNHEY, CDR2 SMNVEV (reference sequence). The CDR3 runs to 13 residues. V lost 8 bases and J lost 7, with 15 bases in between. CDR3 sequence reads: CASQAGYGQPQHF. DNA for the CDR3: TGTGCCAGCCAGGCGGGGTACGGGCAGCCCCAGCATTTT.

The chain's CDR3 is CASSLGATGTFQETQYF. As DNA, the CDR3 is TGTGCCAGCAGCTTAGGGGCAACAGGGACCTTCCAAGAGACCCAGTACTTC. This chain uses TRBV11-2 with TRBJ2-5; perhaps TRBD1 as D (6 bases). V lost 1 base and J 1 base, leaving 16 bases between the germline ends. CDR3 length equals 17 residues. Germline V gives CDR1 SGHAT, CDR2 FQNNGV. Combining the CDR3 with reference TRBV11-2 and TRBJ2-5 gives the whole variable domain EAGVAQSPRYKIIEKRQSVAFWCNPISGHATLYWYQQILGQGPKLLIQFQNNGVVDDSQLPKDRFSAERLKGVDSTLKIQPAKLEDSAVYLCASSLGATGTFQETQYFGPGTRLLVL.

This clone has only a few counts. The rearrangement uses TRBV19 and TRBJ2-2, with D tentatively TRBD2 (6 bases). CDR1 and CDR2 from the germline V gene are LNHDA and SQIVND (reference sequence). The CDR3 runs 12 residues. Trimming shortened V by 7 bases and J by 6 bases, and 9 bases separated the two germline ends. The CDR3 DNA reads TGTGCCAGTAACGGCGGGGCCGGGGAGCTGTTTTTT. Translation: CASNGGAGELFF.

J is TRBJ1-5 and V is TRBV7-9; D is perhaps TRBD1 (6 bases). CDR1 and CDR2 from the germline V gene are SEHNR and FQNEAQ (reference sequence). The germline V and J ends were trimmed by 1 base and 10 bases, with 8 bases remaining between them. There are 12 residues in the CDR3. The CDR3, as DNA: TGTGCCAGCAGCTTAGAACAGGGTCCCCAGCATTTT. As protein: CASSLEQGPQHF.

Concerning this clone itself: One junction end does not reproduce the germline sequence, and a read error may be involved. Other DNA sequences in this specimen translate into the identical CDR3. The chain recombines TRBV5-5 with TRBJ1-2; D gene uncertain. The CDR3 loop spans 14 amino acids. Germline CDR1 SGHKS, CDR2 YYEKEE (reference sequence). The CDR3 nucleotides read TGTGCCAGCAGTTTGGAGGTCCCCCCGCGGGGCTACACCTTC. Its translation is CASSLEVPPRGYTF. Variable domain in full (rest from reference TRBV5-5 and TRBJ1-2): DAGVTQSPTHLIKTRGQQVTLRCSPISGHKSVSWYQQVLGQGPQFIFQYYEKEERGRGNFPDRFSARQFPNYSSELNVNALLLGDSALYLCASSLEVPPRGYTFGSGTRLTVV.

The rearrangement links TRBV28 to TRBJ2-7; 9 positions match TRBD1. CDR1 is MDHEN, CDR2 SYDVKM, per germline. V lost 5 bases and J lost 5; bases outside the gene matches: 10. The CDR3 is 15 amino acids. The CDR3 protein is CASSGAGTGFHEQYF. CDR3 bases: TGTGCCAGCAGTGGCGCCGGGACAGGGTTCCACGAGCAGTACTTC.

CDR3 coding DNA: TGTGCCATCAGTGAGATCGAGCGGGCCAATGAGCAGTTCTTC. It encodes CAISEIERANEQFF. J is TRBJ2-1 and V is TRBV10-3; D is possibly TRBD2 (6 bases). This CDR3 spans 14 amino acids. V lost 2 bases and J lost 6, with 11 bases in between. Per the germline V gene, CDR1 is ENHRY and CDR2 is SYGVKD.

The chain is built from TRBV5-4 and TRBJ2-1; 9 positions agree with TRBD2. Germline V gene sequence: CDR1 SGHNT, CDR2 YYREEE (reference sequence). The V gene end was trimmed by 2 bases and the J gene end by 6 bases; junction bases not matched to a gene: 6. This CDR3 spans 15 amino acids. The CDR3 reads CASSFGAGGTNEQFF. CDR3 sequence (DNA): TGTGCCAGCAGCTTTGGGGCGGGAGGGACCAATGAGCAGTTCTTC.

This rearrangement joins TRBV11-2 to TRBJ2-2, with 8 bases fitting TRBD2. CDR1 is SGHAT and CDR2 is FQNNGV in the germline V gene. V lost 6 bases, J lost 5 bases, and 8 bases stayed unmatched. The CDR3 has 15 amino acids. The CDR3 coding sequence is TGTGCCAGCAGTCGGTCTAGCGGGTGGACCGGGGAGCTGTTTTTT. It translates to CASSRSSGWTGELFF.

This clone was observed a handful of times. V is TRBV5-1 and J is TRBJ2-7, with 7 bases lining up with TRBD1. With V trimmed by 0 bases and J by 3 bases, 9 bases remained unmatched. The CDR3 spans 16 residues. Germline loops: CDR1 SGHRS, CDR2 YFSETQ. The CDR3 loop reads CASSLVTGVGGYEQYF. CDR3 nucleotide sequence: TGCGCCAGCAGCTTGGTTACAGGGGTTGGCGGCTACGAGCAGTACTTC.

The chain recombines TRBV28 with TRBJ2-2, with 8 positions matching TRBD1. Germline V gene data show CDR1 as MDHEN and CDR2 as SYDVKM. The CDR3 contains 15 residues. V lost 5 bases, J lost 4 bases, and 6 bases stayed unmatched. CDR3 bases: TGTGCCAGCAGTATTCGAACAGGGGGCACCGGGGAGCTGTTTTTT. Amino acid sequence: CASSIRTGGTGELFF. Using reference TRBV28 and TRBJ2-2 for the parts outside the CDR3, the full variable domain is DVKVTQSSRYLVKRTGEKVFLECVQDMDHENMFWYRQDPGLGLRLIYFSYDVKMKEKGDIPEGYSVSREKKERFSLILESASTNQTSMYLCASSIRTGGTGELFFGEGSRLTVL.

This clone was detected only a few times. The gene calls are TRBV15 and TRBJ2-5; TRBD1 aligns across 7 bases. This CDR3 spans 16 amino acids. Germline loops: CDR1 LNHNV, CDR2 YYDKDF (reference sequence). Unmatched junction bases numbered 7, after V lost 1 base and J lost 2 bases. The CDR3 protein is CATSRGRGGLQETQYF. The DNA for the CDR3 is TGTGCCACCAGCAGAGGACGAGGGGGCCTACAAGAGACCCAGTACTTC. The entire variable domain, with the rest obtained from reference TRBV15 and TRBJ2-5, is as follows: DAMVIQNPRYQVTQFGKPVTLSCSQTLNHNVMYWYQQKSSQAPKLLFHYYDKDFNNEADTPDNFQSRRPNTSFCFLDIRSPGLGDTAMYLCATSRGRGGLQETQYFGPGTRLLVL.

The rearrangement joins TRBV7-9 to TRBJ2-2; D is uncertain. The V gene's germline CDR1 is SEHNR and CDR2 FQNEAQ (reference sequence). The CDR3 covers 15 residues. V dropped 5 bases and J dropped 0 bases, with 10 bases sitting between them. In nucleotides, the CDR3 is TGTGCCAGCAGCGAGTTTAGAGCGAACACCGGGGAGCTGTTTTTT. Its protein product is CASSEFRANTGELFF. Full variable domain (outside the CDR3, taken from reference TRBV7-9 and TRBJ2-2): DTGVSQNPRHKITKRGQNVTFRCDPISEHNRLYWYRQTLGQGPEFLTYFQNEAQLEKSRLLSDRFSAERPKGSFSTLEIQRTEQGDSAMYLCASSEFRANTGELFFGEGSRLTVL.

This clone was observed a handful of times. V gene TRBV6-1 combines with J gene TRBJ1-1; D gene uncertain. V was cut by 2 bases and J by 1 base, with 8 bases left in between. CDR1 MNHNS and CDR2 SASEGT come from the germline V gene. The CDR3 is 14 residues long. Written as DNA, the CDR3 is TGTGCCAGCAGTGAAAAGGGAGCGAACACTGAAGCTTTCTTT. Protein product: CASSEKGANTEAFF.

The CDR3 loop is CASRLEVGNQPQHF. CDR3 in DNA: TGTGCCAGTAGACTCGAGGTGGGCAATCAGCCCCAGCATTTT. This chain uses TRBV19 with TRBJ1-5; D gene ambiguous. Trimming shortened V by 6 bases and J by 2 bases, and 11 bases separated the two germline ends. CDR1 and CDR2 from the germline V gene are LNHDA and SQIVND (reference sequence). The CDR3 contains 14 residues.

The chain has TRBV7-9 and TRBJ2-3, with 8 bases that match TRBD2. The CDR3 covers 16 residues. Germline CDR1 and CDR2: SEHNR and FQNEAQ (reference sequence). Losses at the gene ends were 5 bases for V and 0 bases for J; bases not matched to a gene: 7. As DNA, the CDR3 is TGTGCCAGCAGCCACACTAGCGGAGTTAGCACAGATACGCAGTATTTT. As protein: CASSHTSGVSTDTQYF.

The DNA of the CDR3 is TGCGCCAGCAGCCAAGATAGCCGGGTTATCTATGGCTACACCTTC. Translating gives CASSQDSRVIYGYTF. The chain has TRBV4-1 and TRBJ1-2; D gene ambiguous. Trimming took off 0 bases at V and 4 bases at J, with 12 bases between the two ends. This CDR3 comprises 15 residues. Germline CDR1 reads MGHRA; CDR2 reads YSYEKL.

In DNA, the CDR3 is TGTGCCAGCAGTGAAGATGCGGGGGTCTCTTTAGCTTTCTTT. It encodes CASSEDAGVSLAFF. The chain carries TRBV2 and TRBJ1-1; possible D gene TRBD1, 5 bases. Per germline, CDR1 SNHLY and CDR2 FYNNEI. CDR3 size: 14 residues. The V gene lost 1 base and the J gene lost 10 bases, with 16 bases spanning the gap. Complete variable domain (other parts from reference TRBV2 and TRBJ1-1): EPEVTQTPSHQVTQMGQEVILRCVPISNHLYFYWYRQILGQKVEFLVSFYNNEISEKSEIFDDQFSVERPDGSNFTLKIRSTKLEDSAMYFCASSEDAGVSLAFFGQGTRLTVV.

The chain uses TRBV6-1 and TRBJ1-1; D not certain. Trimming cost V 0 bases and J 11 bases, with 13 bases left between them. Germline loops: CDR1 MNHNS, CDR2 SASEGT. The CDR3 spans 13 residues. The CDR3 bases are TGTGCCAGCAGTGAAGCGCGAGGCAATACGGCTTTCTTT. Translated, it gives CASSEARGNTAFF.

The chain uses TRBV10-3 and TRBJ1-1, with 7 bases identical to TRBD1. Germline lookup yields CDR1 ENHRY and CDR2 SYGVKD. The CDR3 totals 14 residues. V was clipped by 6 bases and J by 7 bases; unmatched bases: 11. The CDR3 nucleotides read TGTGCCATCAGCGACGACAGGGAGATTATTGAAGCTTTCTTT. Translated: CAISDDREIIEAFF.

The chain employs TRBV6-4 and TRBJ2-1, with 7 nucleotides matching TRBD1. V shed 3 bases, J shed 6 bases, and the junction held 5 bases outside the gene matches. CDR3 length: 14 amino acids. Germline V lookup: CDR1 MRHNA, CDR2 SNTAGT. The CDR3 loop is CASSEGGAGNEQFF. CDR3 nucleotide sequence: TGTGCCAGCAGTGAAGGGGGCGCGGGCAATGAGCAGTTCTTC.

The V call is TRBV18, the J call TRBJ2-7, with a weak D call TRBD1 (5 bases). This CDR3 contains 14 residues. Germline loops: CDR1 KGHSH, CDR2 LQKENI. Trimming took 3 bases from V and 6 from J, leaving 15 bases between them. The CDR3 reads CASSPSQGRREQYF. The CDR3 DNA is TGTGCCAGCTCACCTTCGCAGGGTCGGCGCGAGCAGTACTTC.